One sample yielded the 5 T cell receptor beta chains listed below, sequenced in a study of T-cell reconstitution after alpha-beta-depleted transplantation in children. The authors prepared the TCRbeta library with unique molecular identifiers. TCRdb reprocessed the PCR reads with MiXCR, giving one entry per CDR3 protein. The sample records some 120,000 distinct CDR3 sequences, under 13% being singletons. This sample comprised PBMCs, obtained before TCRalphabeta/CD19-depleted stem cell transplant. The receptors derive from a boy between 2 and 10 years old with acute lymphoblastic leukemia, due to receive a stem cell transplant.

This clonotype has a handful of counts. The chain links TRBV5-1 to TRBJ1-3, with TRBD1 matching 7 bases. There are 14 residues in the CDR3. From germline, CDR1 is SGHRS and CDR2 YFSETQ. V shed 4 bases and J 2 bases; nucleotides not matched to a gene: 3. Here the CDR3 reads CASSETGTGNTIYF. The CDR3 bases are TGCGCCAGCAGCGAGACAGGGACTGGAAACACCATATATTTT.

Regarding this clonotype: This may be a read error: a much more frequent sequence differs by one nucleotide. The chain uses TRBV20-1 and TRBJ2-7; 8 bases agree with TRBD2. Germline lookup yields CDR1 DFQATT and CDR2 SNEGSKA (reference sequence). With 3 bases clipped from V and 7 bases from J, the junction kept 11 bases outside the gene matches. The CDR3 runs to 14 residues. This CDR3 reads CSASELAVRGEQYF. The CDR3 nucleotides read TGCAGTGCTAGTGAACTAGCGGTACGTGGGGAGCAGTACTTC.

V gene TRBV18 combines with J gene TRBJ2-1; no clear D. This CDR3 has 13 residues. V was clipped by 2 bases and J by 9 bases, with 11 bases between them. Germline V gene sequence: CDR1 KGHSH, CDR2 LQKENI. The chain's CDR3 is CASSPTEEREQFF. The CDR3 DNA reads as TGTGCCAGCTCACCAACTGAGGAGCGTGAGCAGTTCTTC.

This clonotype came up a few times. V and J are TRBV5-1 and TRBJ2-7; D perhaps matches TRBD1 (5 bases). Germline values: CDR1 SGHRS, CDR2 YFSETQ. The CDR3 extends over 16 amino acids. The V and J ends lost 0 bases and 2 bases respectively, with 15 bases between them. CDR3 amino acids: CASSLEGAALAYEQYF. Here the CDR3 DNA reads TGCGCCAGCAGCTTGGAAGGGGCTGCGTTAGCCTACGAGCAGTACTTC. Filled out from reference TRBV5-1 and TRBJ2-7, the complete variable domain reads KAGVTQTPRYLIKTRGQQVTLSCSPISGHRSVSWYQQTPGQGLQFLFEYFSETQRNKGNFPGRFSGRQFSNSRSEMNVSTLELGDSALYLCASSLEGAALAYEQYFGPGTRLTVT.

This clonotype was counted at least ten times. The chain employs TRBV12-1 and TRBJ1-1; no check of the table's D call, TRBD1, against the DNA was made. TRBV12-1 is described as a pseudogene. The CDR3 is 15 amino acids. The CDR3: CASSLHYAPRTEAFF. The CDR3 coding sequence is TGTGCCAGCAGCCTTCACTATGCCCCGCGGACTGAAGCTTTCTTT.